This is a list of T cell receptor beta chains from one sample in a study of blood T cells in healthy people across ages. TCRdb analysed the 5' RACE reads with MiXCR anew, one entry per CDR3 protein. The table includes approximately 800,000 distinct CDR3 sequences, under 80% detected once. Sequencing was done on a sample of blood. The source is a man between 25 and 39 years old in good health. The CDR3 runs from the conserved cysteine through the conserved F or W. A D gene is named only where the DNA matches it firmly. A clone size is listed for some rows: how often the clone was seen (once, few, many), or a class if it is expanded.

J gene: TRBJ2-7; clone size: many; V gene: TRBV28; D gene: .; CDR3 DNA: TGTGCCACATCGGTGGGTGTGGGGGACGAGCAGTACTTC; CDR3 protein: CATSVGVGDEQYF
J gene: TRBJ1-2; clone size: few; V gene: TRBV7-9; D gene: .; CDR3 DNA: TGTGCCAGCAGCTGGGGGAGGAACTATGGCTACACCTTC; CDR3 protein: CASSWGRNYGYTF
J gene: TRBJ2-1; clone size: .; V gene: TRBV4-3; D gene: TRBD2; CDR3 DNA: TGCGCCAGCAGCCAAGATCCCGCGGGGGGGGGCAATGAGCAGTTCTTC; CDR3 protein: CASSQDPAGGGNEQFF
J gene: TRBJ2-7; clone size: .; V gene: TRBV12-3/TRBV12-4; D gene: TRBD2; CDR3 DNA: TGTGCCAGCAGTCCCGGGGGGACCTACTACGAGCAGTACTTC; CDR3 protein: CASSPGGTYYEQYF
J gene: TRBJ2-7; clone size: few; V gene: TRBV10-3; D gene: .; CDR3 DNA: TGTGCCATCAATAGGGGGGAGGGAACAGCCTACGAGCAGTACTTC; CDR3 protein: CAINRGEGTAYEQYF
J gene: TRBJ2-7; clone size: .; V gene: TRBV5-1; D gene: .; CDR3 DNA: TGCGCCAGCAGCTGGGGCGGCAGAAGTGCCTCCTCCTACGAGCAGTACTTC; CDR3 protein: CASSWGGRSASSYEQYF
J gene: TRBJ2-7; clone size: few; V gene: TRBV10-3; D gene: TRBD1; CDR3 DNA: TGTGCCATCAGGACAGGGGGCATTTACGAGCAGTACTTC; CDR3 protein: CAIRTGGIYEQYF
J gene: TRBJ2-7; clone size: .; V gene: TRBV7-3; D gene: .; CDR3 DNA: TGTGCCAGCAGCTTAGGCAACGGGGAGCAGTACTTC; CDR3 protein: CASSLGNGEQYF
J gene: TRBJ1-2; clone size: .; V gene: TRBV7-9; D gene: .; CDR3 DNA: TGTGCCAGCAGCTCCCCTGTCTATGGCTACACCTTC; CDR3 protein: CASSSPVYGYTF
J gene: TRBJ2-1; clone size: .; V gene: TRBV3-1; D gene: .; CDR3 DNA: TGTGCCAGCAGCCAAGATCTATCTAGGGGGGGTGAGCAGTTCTTC; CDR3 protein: CASSQDLSRGGEQFF
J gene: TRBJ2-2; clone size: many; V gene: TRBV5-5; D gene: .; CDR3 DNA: TGTGCCAGCAGGACTCTCAACACCGGGGAGCTGTTTTTT; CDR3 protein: CASRTLNTGELFF
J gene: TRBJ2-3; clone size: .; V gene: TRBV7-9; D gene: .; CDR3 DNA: TGTGCCAGCAGCACCCAGTCCACAGATACGCAGTATTTT; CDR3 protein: CASSTQSTDTQYF
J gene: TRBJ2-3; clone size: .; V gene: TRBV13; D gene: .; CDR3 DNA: TGTGCCAGCAGCCCCACCGGGGGCGGAGGAGATACGCAGTATTTT; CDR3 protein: CASSPTGGGGDTQYF
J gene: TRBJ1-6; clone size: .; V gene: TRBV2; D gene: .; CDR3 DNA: TGTGCCAGCACCGGGGCTAGGAATTCACCCCTCCACTTT; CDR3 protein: CASTGARNSPLHF
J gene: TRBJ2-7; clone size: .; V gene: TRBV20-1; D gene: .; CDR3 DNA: TGCAGTGCTCAAACCACAGGGTACTCAAACAACGAGCAGTACTTC; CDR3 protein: CSAQTTGYSNNEQYF
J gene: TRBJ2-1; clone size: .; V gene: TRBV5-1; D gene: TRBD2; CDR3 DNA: TGCGCCAGCAGCTTGGCCGTGGCGGGGGACGAGCAGTTCTTC; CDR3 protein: CASSLAVAGDEQFF
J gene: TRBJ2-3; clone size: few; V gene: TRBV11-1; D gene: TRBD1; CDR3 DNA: TGTGCCAGCAGCTTGAACAGGGGACGCACAGATACGCAGTATTTT; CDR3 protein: CASSLNRGRTDTQYF
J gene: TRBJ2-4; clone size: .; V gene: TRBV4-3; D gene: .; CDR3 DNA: TGCGCCAGCAGCCAAGAAGTGGCGGGTGGCATTCAGTACTTC; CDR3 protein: CASSQEVAGGIQYF
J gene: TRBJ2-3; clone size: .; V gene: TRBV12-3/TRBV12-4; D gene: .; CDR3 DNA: TGTGCCAGCAGTTTTCGTGGCGACGCAGATACGCAGTATTTT; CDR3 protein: CASSFRGDADTQYF
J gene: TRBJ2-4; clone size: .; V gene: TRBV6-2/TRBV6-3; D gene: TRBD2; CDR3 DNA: TGTGCCAGCAGTTACTCTGGACTAGCTTACATTCAGTACTTC; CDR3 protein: CASSYSGLAYIQYF
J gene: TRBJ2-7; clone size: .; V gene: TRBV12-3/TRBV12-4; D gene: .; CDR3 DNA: TGTGCCAGCAGTTCCCCGAGGGGCATTAGCAGCGAGCAGTACTTC; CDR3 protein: CASSSPRGISSEQYF
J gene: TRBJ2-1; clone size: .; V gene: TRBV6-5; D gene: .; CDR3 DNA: TGTGCCAGCAGTTACGGTGACGGGAACTCCTACAATGAGCAGTTCTTC; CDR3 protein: CASSYGDGNSYNEQFF
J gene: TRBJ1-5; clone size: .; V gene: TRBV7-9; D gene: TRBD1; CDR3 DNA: TGTGCCAGCAGCTTGACAGGGGAACAGCCCCAGCATTTT; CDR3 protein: CASSLTGEQPQHF
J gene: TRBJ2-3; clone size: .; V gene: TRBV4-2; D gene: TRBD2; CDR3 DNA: TGTGCCAGCAGCCAAGATAAGGGACTAGCGGGGGCGAGAGATACGCAGTATTTT; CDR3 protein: CASSQDKGLAGARDTQYF
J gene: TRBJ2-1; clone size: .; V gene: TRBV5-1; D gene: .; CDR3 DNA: TGCGCCAGCAGCTTGGATCAGGGCCATGAGCAGTTCTTC; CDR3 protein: CASSLDQGHEQFF
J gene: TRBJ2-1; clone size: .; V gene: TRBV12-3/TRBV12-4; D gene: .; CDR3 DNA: TGTGCCAGCAGTTTAGCGTCAGGGAAGAATGAGCAGTTCTTC; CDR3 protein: CASSLASGKNEQFF
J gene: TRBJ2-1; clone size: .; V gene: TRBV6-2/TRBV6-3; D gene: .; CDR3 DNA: TGTGCCAGCCGGGATGAGCGGTTCTTC; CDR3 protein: CASRDERFF
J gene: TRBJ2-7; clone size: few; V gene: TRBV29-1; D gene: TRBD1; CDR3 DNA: TGCAGCGTTTCTGCCGGGACAGCCTACGAGCAGTACTTC; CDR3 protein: CSVSAGTAYEQYF
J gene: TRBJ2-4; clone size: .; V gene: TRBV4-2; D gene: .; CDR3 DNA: TGTGCCAGCAGCCAAGGGGCAGGGCCGGTCAAAAACATTCAGTACTTC; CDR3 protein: CASSQGAGPVKNIQYF
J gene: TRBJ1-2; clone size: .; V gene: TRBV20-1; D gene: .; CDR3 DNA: TGCAGTGCCAAGTCCATCGGGACGGTCCCGGGTGACTATGGCTACACCTTC; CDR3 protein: CSAKSIGTVPGDYGYTF
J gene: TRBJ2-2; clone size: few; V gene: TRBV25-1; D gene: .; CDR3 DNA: TGTGCCAGCACCGGACAGAACACCGGGGAGCTGTTTTTT; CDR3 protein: CASTGQNTGELFF
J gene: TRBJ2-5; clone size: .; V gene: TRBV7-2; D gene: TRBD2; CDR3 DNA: TGTGCCAGCAGCTTAGCTCCTCGACTAGCGGGGGGACTCTCCCAAGAGACCCAGTACTTC; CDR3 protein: CASSLAPRLAGGLSQETQYF
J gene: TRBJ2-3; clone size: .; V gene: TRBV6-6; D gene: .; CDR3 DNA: TGTGCCAGCAGTTACCTTCAGAGCACAGATACGCAGTATTTT; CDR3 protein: CASSYLQSTDTQYF
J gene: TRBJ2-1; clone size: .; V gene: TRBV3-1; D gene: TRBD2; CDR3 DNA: TGTGCCAGCAGTTATACTAGCGGGGGTTACTCCTACAATGAGCAGTTCTTC; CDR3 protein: CASSYTSGGYSYNEQFF
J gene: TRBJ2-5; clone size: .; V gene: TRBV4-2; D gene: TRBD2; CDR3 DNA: TGTGCCAGCAGCCAAGTCAGGCTAGCGGGGGGAGAGACCCAGTACTTC; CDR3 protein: CASSQVRLAGGETQYF
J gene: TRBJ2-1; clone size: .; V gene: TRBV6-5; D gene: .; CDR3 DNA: TGTGCCAGCGGCGTACAGGTGCCTTACAATGAGCAGTTCTTC; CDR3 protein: CASGVQVPYNEQFF
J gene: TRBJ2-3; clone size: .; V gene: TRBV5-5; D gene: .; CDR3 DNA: TGTGCCAGCAGCTTGGCCCCCGGGCATACGCAGTATTTT; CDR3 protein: CASSLAPGHTQYF
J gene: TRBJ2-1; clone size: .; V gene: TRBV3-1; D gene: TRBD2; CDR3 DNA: TGTGCCAGCAGCCAGTCAATCAGGGGGCTAGCGGGGGCCCATAGCTCCTACAATGAGCAGTTCTTC; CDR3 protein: CASSQSIRGLAGAHSSYNEQFF
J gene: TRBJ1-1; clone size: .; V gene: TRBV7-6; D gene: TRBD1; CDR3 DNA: TGTGCCAGCAGCTTAGGCCCACAGGGGGTGAACACTGAAGCTTTCTTT; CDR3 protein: CASSLGPQGVNTEAFF
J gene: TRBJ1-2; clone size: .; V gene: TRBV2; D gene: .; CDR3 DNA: TGTGCCAGCAGAGGGCCAGGGAATGGCTACACCTTC; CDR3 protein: CASRGPGNGYTF
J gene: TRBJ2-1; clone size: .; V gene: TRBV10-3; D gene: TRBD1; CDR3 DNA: TGTGCCATCAGTGGTAGACAGGGGGCTGACAATGAGCAGTTCTTC; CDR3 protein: CAISGRQGADNEQFF
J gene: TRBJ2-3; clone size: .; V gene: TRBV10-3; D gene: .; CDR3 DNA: TGTGCCACCCGGACACCAGATATGGATACGCAGTATTTT; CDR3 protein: CATRTPDMDTQYF
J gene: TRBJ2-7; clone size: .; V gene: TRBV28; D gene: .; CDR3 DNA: TGTGCCAGCCGCGTTCGGAGGCGATGGGACGAGCAGTACTTC; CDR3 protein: CASRVRRRWDEQYF
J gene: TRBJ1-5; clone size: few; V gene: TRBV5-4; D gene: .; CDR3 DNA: TGTGCCAGCAGCTTGGCGGGGGCGGGTCAGCCCCAGCATTTT; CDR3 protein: CASSLAGAGQPQHF
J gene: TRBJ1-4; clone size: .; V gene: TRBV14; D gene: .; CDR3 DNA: TGTGCCAGCAGCCAACTGGGAGCGACTAATGAAAAACTGTTTTTT; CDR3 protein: CASSQLGATNEKLFF
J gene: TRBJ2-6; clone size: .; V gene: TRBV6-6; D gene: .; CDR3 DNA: TGTGCCAGCATCTTCGTTGACCTCTCTGGGGCCAACGTCCTGACTTTC; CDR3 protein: CASIFVDLSGANVLTF
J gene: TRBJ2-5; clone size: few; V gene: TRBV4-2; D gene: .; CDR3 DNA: TGTGCCAGCAGCCAGAACTCCGAACCTCAAGAGACCCAGTACTTC; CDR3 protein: CASSQNSEPQETQYF
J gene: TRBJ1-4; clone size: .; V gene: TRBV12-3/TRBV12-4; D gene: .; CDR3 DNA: TGTGCCAGCAGTTTAGTGGCAGGGCGAAAACTGTTTTTT; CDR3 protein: CASSLVAGRKLFF
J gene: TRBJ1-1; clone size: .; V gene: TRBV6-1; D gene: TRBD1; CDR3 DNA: TGTGCCAGCAGCGCACAGGGGGCTAAGGGGAACACTGAAGCTTTCTTT; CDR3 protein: CASSAQGAKGNTEAFF
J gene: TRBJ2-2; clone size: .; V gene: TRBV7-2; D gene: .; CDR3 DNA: TGTGCCAGCAGCTTAGGTCTTTTTAGGACTCCGAACACCGGGGAGCTGTTTTTT; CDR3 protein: CASSLGLFRTPNTGELFF
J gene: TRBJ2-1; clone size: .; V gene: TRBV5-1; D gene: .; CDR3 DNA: TGCGCCAGCAGCTTGGGGGGCCGGCCGGAGCAGTTCTTC; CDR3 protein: CASSLGGRPEQFF
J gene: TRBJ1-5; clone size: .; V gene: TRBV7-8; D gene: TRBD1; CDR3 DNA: TGTGCCAGCAGCTTAGCCGCCGGCCCAGGGGGTCAGCCCCAGCATTTT; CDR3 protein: CASSLAAGPGGQPQHF
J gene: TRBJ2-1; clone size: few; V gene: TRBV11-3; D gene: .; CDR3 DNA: TGTGCCAGCAGCTTCCCCGGTAGATCCAATGAGCAGTTCTTC; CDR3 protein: CASSFPGRSNEQFF
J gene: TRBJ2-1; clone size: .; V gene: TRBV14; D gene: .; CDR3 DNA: TGTGCCAGCAGCCAAGATAGGGTGGCCTACAATGAGCAGTTCTTC; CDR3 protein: CASSQDRVAYNEQFF
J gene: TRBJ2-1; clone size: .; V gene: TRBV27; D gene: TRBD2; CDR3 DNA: TGTGCCAGCAGTCTGGGTGGCGGGAGATCCGCGTTCTATGAGCAGTTCTTC; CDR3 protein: CASSLGGGRSAFYEQFF
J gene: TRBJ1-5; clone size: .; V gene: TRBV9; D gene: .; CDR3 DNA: TGTGCCAGCAGCGTAGGCAGGGGAAGGAATCAGCCCCAGCATTTT; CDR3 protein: CASSVGRGRNQPQHF
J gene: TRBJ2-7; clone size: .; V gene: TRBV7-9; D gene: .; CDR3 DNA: TGTGCCAGCAGCTTAAGTGGGACATCCAAATCCCCCTACGAGCAGTACTTC; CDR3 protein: CASSLSGTSKSPYEQYF